The 3 T cell receptor beta chains given below trace back to one sample, sequenced in a study of T-cell reconstitution after alpha-beta-depleted transplantation in children. TCRbeta library construction was performed incorporating unique molecular identifiers. TCRdb re-called the PCR reads through MiXCR, storing one row per CDR3 protein. The sample lists fewer than 550,000 distinct CDR3 sequences; 11% were seen once. Sequencing was performed on PBMCs, mostly from graft donor cells, taken 180 days after TCRalphabeta/CD19-depleted stem cell transplant. These receptors all stem from a female patient between 2 and 10 years old who had a stem cell transplant for aplastic anemia, so the T cells may come from the graft donor.

This clonotype has a handful of counts. The chain joins TRBV18 to TRBJ2-1; 8 positions agree with TRBD1. The CDR3 sequence is 16 residues long. Unmatched junction bases numbered 8, after V lost 0 bases and J lost 7 bases. Germline lookup yields CDR1 KGHSH and CDR2 LQKENI. The CDR3 DNA is TGTGCCAGCTCACCACCGGTGGCAGGGGGCCTGAATGAGCAGTTCTTC. Protein sequence: CASSPPVAGGLNEQFF.

The rearrangement uses TRBV29-1 and TRBJ2-5, with D possibly TRBD2 on 7 matching bases. The germline V gene has CDR1 SQVTM and CDR2 ANQGSEA. V shed 6 bases and J shed 5 bases, with 13 bases lying between them. The CDR3 sequence is 12 residues long. The CDR3 region has the DNA TGCAGCGTACCAAGGGGGGGCGAGACCCAGTACTTC. Its protein is CSVPRGGETQYF.

This clonotype was seen a handful of times. V gene TRBV6-5 combines with J gene TRBJ1-1; no clear D. Germline V gives CDR1 MNHEY, CDR2 SVGAGI. The CDR3 totals 13 residues. The V end was cut by 2 bases, the J end by 7 bases, with 11 bases between. CDR3 nucleotides: TGTGCCAGCAGTTACCCGGGCAGGATTGAAGCTTTCTTT. As protein: CASSYPGRIEAFF.